This is a list of T cell receptor beta chains from one sample in a study of T-cell reconstitution after alpha-beta-depleted transplantation in children. MiXCR, applied by TCRdb to the PCR reads, yields one record per CDR3 protein. The profile shows approximately 630,000 distinct CDR3 sequences, 10% to 15% of them singletons. Specimen: PBMCs, collected before TCRalphabeta/CD19-depleted stem cell transplant. The receptor source for this set is a girl aged 2-10 years with congenital amegakaryocytic thrombocytopenia, due to receive a stem cell transplant. Each CDR3 is given with its conserved first and last residue. The order of the fields is D gene, V gene, clone size, J gene, CDR3 DNA, CDR3 protein. The D gene is left open where the match is weak. Size is stated for part of the rows, as once, few or many counts, or as a class when the clone is expanded.

>-|TRBV2|few|TRBJ2-3
TGTGCCAGCAGTGAAAATCTCGTAACGCAGTATTTT
CASSENLVTQYF
>TRBD1|TRBV7-6|few|TRBJ2-1
TGTGCCAGCAGCTTAGGGATCCGGGACAGGGGGTATGAGCAGTTCTTC
CASSLGIRDRGYEQFF
>-|TRBV20-1|-|TRBJ1-2
TGCAGTGCTGGTGGGGGACAATATGGTGGCTACACCTTC
CSAGGGQYGGYTF
>-|TRBV20-1|few|TRBJ2-7
TGCAGTGCTAGTAAGAGTATGTACTACGAGCAGTACTTC
CSASKSMYYEQYF
>-|TRBV25-1|many|TRBJ2-7
TGTGCCAGCAGAGGCGATGGGGATTACGAGCAGTACTTC
CASRGDGDYEQYF
>-|TRBV7-9|few|TRBJ2-4
TGTGCCAGCAGCTTAGATAGCTCCCTACCCAAAAACATTCAGTACTTC
CASSLDSSLPKNIQYF
>-|TRBV11-2|once|TRBJ2-5
TGTGCCAGCAGCTTAGATATCCCCGTGGGGAGAAGCCAGTACTTC
CASSLDIPVGRSQYF
>TRBD1|TRBV7-9|many|TRBJ1-2
TGTGCCAGCAGCCCCTGGTTCCAGGGGGCGTGGGATGGCTACACCTTC
CASSPWFQGAWDGYTF
>TRBD1|TRBV7-9|many|TRBJ1-2
TGTGCCAGCAACAGGGGAACGGATGGCTACACCTTC
CASNRGTDGYTF
>-|TRBV20-1|many|TRBJ2-3
TGCAGTGCCGTTACAGAAGATACGCAGTATTTT
CSAVTEDTQYF
>-|TRBV19|many|TRBJ1-4
TGTGCCAGTATGCTCCGGGCAGGATCCGTCGAAAAACTGTTTTTT
CASMLRAGSVEKLFF
>-|TRBV11-2|-|TRBJ1-1
TGTGCCAGCAGATCAGGCCTGGGCGGGGCTTTCTTT
CASRSGLGGAFF
>-|TRBV15|-|TRBJ1-1
TGTGCCACCTGCAGAGACCTCCCGGACGGCGGGTTCTTT
CATCRDLPDGGFF
>-|TRBV7-6|many|TRBJ2-7
TGTGCCAGCACCCCAGACTCGGGTGGCGGCTACGAGCAGTACTTC
CASTPDSGGGYEQYF
>-|TRBV7-9|-|TRBJ2-3
TGTGCCAGCAGCTCCCAAGGAGACCTCACAGATACGCAGTATTTT
CASSSQGDLTDTQYF
>-|TRBV24-1|-|TRBJ2-1
TGTGCCACCATGGGGCGGAAGGGATACAATGAGCAGTTCTTC
CATMGRKGYNEQFF
>TRBD1|TRBV12-3/TRBV12-4|many|TRBJ2-1
TGTGCCAGCAGCGCACAGGGGGCCTACAATGAGCAGTTCTTC
CASSAQGAYNEQFF